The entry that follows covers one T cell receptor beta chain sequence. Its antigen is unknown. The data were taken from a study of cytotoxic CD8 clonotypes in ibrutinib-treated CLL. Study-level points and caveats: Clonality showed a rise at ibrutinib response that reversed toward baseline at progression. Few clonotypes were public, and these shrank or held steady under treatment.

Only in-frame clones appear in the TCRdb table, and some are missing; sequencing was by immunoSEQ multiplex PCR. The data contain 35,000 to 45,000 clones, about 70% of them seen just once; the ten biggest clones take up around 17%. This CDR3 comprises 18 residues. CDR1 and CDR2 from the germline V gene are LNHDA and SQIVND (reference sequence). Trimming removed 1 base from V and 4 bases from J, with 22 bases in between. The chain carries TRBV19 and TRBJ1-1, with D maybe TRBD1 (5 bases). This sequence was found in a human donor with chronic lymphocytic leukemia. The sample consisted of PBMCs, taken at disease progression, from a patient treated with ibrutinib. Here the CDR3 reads CASSIVRQGGGTATEAFF. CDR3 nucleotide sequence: TGTGCCAGTAGTATAGTACGGCAGGGTGGGGGAACAGCCACTGAAGCTTTCTTT. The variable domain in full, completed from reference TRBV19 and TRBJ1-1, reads DGGITQSPKYLFRKEGQNVTLSCEQNLNHDAMYWYRQDPGQGLRLIYYSQIVNDFQKGDIAEGYSVSREKKESFPLTVTSAQKNPTAFYLCASSIVRQGGGTATEAFFGQGTRLTVV.